One and the same sample provided the 17 T cell receptor beta chains below, sequenced in a study of blood T cell repertoires in COVID-19. The assay was immunoSEQ multiplex PCR, and TCRdb's table has in-frame clones only and misses some. The sample has about 35,000 clones; roughly 80% are singletons. Sequencing was done on a sample of peripheral blood. These receptors were collected from a man older than 75 with active or convalescent COVID-19.

In its sample, this clone was seen a few times. This sample also contains other DNA sequences that code for the same CDR3. J is TRBJ2-7 and V is TRBV7-9; D is unresolved. The length of the CDR3 is 12 residues. Trimming shortened V by 2 bases and J by 3 bases, and 5 bases separated the two germline ends. The germline V gene encodes CDR1 SEHNR and CDR2 FQNEAQ (reference sequence). The CDR3 loop is CASSLSSYEQYF. As DNA, the CDR3 is TGTGCCAGCAGCTTATCGAGCTACGAGCAGTACTTC. Supplemented by reference TRBV7-9 and TRBJ2-7, the full variable domain reads DTGVSQNPRHKITKRGQNVTFRCDPISEHNRLYWYRQTLGQGPEFLTYFQNEAQLEKSRLLSDRFSAERPKGSFSTLEIQRTEQGDSAMYLCASSLSSYEQYFGPGTRLTVT.

The chain couples TRBV27 to TRBJ2-3, with D tentatively TRBD1 (5 bases). The CDR3 runs to 15 residues. Per germline, CDR1 MNHEY and CDR2 SMNVEV (reference sequence). V lost 5 bases, J lost 9 bases, and 21 bases lay in between. The DNA for the CDR3 is TGTGCCAGCAGTCCCACTAACAAGGGGTTGGGCACGCAGTATTTT. Amino acid sequence: CASSPTNKGLGTQYF.

The V gene is TRBV5-1, the J gene TRBJ1-4; D remains ambiguous. Per germline, CDR1 SGHRS and CDR2 YFSETQ. V was pared by 3 bases and J by 0 bases, with 12 bases between. The CDR3 is 16 amino acids. CDR3 in DNA: TGCGCCAGCAGCTCCGGAGCAGCAGCAACTAATGAAAAACTGTTTTTT. Translated: CASSSGAAATNEKLFF. The variable domain in full, with the rest retrieved from reference TRBV5-1 and TRBJ1-4, is KAGVTQTPRYLIKTRGQQVTLSCSPISGHRSVSWYQQTPGQGLQFLFEYFSETQRNKGNFPGRFSGRQFSNSRSEMNVSTLELGDSALYLCASSSGAAATNEKLFFGSGTQLSVL.

This clone showed up just once. The rearrangement links TRBV3-1 (or the pseudogene TRBV3-2) to TRBJ1-1; tentatively, D is TRBD1 (5 bases). Germline lookup yields CDR1 LGHDT and CDR2 YNNKEL (reference sequence). The ends were cut back, 1 base at V and 5 bases at J, with 11 bases in the middle. This CDR3 contains 14 residues. For the CDR3, the DNA is TGTGCCAGCAGCCAAGGACTCGGGGGGACTGAAGCTTTCTTT. It codes for CASSQGLGGTEAFF.

This chain uses TRBV28 with TRBJ2-2, with D uncertain. There are 13 residues in the CDR3. Germline V gene sequence: CDR1 MDHEN, CDR2 SYDVKM. The V gene lost 6 bases and the J gene lost 8 bases, with 13 bases spanning the gap. The CDR3 is CASRIFPAGELFF. Here the CDR3 DNA reads TGTGCCAGCAGAATCTTCCCAGCGGGGGAGCTGTTTTTT.

The chain links TRBV19 to TRBJ1-1; the D gene is possibly TRBD1 (6 bases). This CDR3 has 18 amino acids. The V gene lost 5 bases and the J gene lost 6 bases, with 28 bases spanning the gap. Germline CDR1 reads LNHDA; CDR2 reads SQIVND (reference sequence). CDR3: CASSDPRQAITDLSEAFF. CDR3 DNA sequence: TGTGCCAGTAGTGACCCCAGACAGGCGATAACGGATCTTTCTGAAGCTTTCTTT. Filled out from reference TRBV19 and TRBJ1-1, the complete variable domain reads DGGITQSPKYLFRKEGQNVTLSCEQNLNHDAMYWYRQDPGQGLRLIYYSQIVNDFQKGDIAEGYSVSREKKESFPLTVTSAQKNPTAFYLCASSDPRQAITDLSEAFFGQGTRLTVV.

V and J are TRBV10-3 and TRBJ2-5; TRBD2 matches at 7 bases. The V and J ends lost 4 bases and 2 bases, in that order; junction bases with no gene match: 10. This CDR3 has 16 residues. CDR1 and CDR2 from the germline V gene are ENHRY and SYGVKD. The CDR3 here is CAISVDGGTTQETQYF. CDR3 DNA sequence: TGTGCCATCAGTGTGGACGGGGGGACTACACAAGAGACCCAGTACTTC.

This clone was seen a handful of times. The chain is built from TRBV28 and TRBJ1-5, with D perhaps matching TRBD1 (6 bases). The CDR3 spans 14 residues. Germline V gene data show CDR1 as MDHEN and CDR2 as SYDVKM. Trimming shortened V by 5 bases and J by 6 bases, and 14 bases separated the two germline ends. CDR3 protein: CASSLPQGSQPQHF. The CDR3, as DNA: TGTGCCAGCAGTCTCCCCCAGGGGAGTCAGCCCCAGCATTTT.

The chain links TRBV5-1 to TRBJ2-1; D is ambiguous. Germline CDR1 SGHRS, CDR2 YFSETQ. The CDR3 is made up of 15 amino acids. Trimming shortened V by 0 bases and J by 3 bases, and 10 bases separated the two germline ends. The CDR3 region is CASSLGGGDYNEQFF. CDR3 coding DNA: TGCGCCAGCAGCTTGGGAGGCGGCGACTACAATGAGCAGTTCTTC.

This chain joins TRBV18 and TRBJ2-1; maybe TRBD2 (5 bases). The V end was cut by 8 bases, the J end by 5 bases, with 19 bases between. Germline V gene sequence: CDR1 KGHSH, CDR2 LQKENI. The CDR3 contains 15 residues. The CDR3 nucleotides are TGTGCCAGCAGCCCTCTTGAACTCGGGGACAATGAGCAGTTCTTC. This sequence encodes CASSPLELGDNEQFF.

This clone came up a few times. The chain carries TRBV7-2 and TRBJ2-3; 9 bases fit TRBD2. Germline loops: CDR1 SGHTA, CDR2 FQGNSA. Germline trimming cut 5 bases from V and 4 bases from J; bases unmatched to any gene: 10. This CDR3 region has 16 residues. This chain's CDR3 is CASSPTRSGRPDTQYF. The CDR3 coding sequence is TGTGCCAGCAGCCCGACGCGGAGCGGGAGGCCAGATACGCAGTATTTT.

This clone was found a few times. The chain joins TRBV28 to TRBJ2-7, with 7 positions matching TRBD2. CDR3 length: 16 residues. The germline V gene has CDR1 MDHEN and CDR2 SYDVKM. V was pared by 5 bases and J by 2 bases, with 12 bases of the junction left unmatched. The CDR3 DNA sequence: TGTGCCAGCAGTCTCCAACCAGCGGGATGGCCCTACGAGCAGTACTTC. It is translated as CASSLQPAGWPYEQYF.

CDR3: CASSPQGGRDQPQHF. CDR3 DNA sequence: TGTGCCAGCTCACCACAGGGGGGGAGAGATCAGCCCCAGCATTTT. The rearrangement joins TRBV18 to TRBJ1-5; D may be TRBD1 (6 bases). The V end was cut by 1 base, the J end by 5 bases, with 12 bases between. Germline CDR1 KGHSH, CDR2 LQKENI. This CDR3 contains 15 residues.

This clone was found a few times. The chain uses TRBV27 and TRBJ1-2, with TRBD1 identical over 11 bases. This CDR3 is built from 13 residues. V was pared by 2 bases and J by 7 bases, with 0 bases of the junction left unmatched. In germline, CDR1 is MNHEY, CDR2 SMNVEV (reference sequence). CDR3 in DNA: TGTGCCAGCAGTTTAGGGACAGGGGGTGGCTACACCTTC. As protein: CASSLGTGGGYTF.

The chain is built from TRBV6-5 and TRBJ1-2; 9 nucleotides line up with TRBD1. The CDR3 loop spans 16 amino acids. The V gene's germline CDR1 is MNHEY and CDR2 SVGAGI. V shed 0 bases and J 4 bases; nucleotides not matched to a gene: 6. CDR3 sequence: CASSYSGTGPGYGYTF. The DNA of the CDR3 is TGTGCCAGCAGTTACTCAGGGACAGGGCCCGGCTATGGCTACACCTTC.

The CDR3 DNA reads as TGTGCCAGCAGTCCTCAAGGGCGCGGGAGAAATGAGCAGTTCTTC. It is translated as CASSPQGRGRNEQFF. The V and J genes are TRBV28 and TRBJ2-1; the match to TRBD2 covers 7 bases. The V gene end was trimmed by 5 bases and the J gene end by 7 bases; junction bases not matched to a gene: 11. The CDR3 contains 15 residues. Germline CDR1 MDHEN, CDR2 SYDVKM.

The rearrangement uses TRBV15 and TRBJ2-6; TRBD1 agrees at 8 bases. The junction had 7 bases not matched to a gene; V was cut back by 4 bases and J by 5 bases. Per the germline V gene, CDR1 is LNHNV and CDR2 is YYDKDF (reference sequence). The CDR3 loop spans 16 amino acids. CDR3 sequence (DNA): TGTGCCACCAGCATGGGACAGGCCGCGCGGGCCAACGTCCTGACTTTC. This translates into CATSMGQAARANVLTF.